This entry is about one T cell receptor (beta chain). The antigen is not known. The CDR3 is made up of 15 amino acids. Germline CDR1 is MNHEY and CDR2 is SMNVEV (reference sequence). Trimming left V 6 bases short and J 1 base short, with 16 bases between. It was version v3.0 of the immunoSEQ assay that was run at survey level. Each sample aimed for roughly 35,000-50,000 sequenced T-cell genomes. Using immunoSEQ multiplex PCR, the repertoire was profiled, and TCRdb retains in-frame clones only, with some absent. The data contain about 16,000 clones, around 83% of them singletons. The sample is drawn from a study of long-term antiretroviral therapy in people with HIV. The study, taken as a whole, reports: Post-ART samples showed increased diversity that remained below transplant donor control levels. CDR3 length ranges were narrower in HIV repertoires than in controls. It was not possible to obtain data on ART adherence, viral resistance or therapy changes.

This TCR was recovered from a woman in her thirties or forties with HIV. This specimen was unsorted PBMCs, taken 0.5 years after starting antiretroviral therapy. The chain is built from TRBV27 and TRBJ2-7; perhaps TRBD2 as D (7 bases). In DNA, the CDR3 is TGTGCCAGCAGCAGTGGGGGGGCAGGGTCCTACGAGCAGTACTTC. Amino acids: CASSSGGAGSYEQYF.